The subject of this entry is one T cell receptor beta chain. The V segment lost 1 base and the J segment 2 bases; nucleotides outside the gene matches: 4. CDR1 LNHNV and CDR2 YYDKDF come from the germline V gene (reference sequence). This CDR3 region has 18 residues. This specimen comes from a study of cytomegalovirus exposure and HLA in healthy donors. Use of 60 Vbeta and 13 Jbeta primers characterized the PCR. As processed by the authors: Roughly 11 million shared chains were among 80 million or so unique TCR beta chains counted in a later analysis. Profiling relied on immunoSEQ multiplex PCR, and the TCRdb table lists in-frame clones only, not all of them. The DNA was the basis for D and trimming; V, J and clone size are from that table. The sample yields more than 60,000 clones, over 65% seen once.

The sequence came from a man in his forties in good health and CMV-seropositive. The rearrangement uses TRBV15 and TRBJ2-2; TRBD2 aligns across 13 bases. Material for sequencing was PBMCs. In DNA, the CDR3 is TGTGCCACCAGCAGAGGACTAGCGGGGGGCCTAAACACCGGGGAGCTGTTTTTT. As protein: CATSRGLAGGLNTGELFF.